The text below deals with one TCR beta chain. Its antigen is not yet known. No base quality values were provided; no much bigger clone lies one nucleotide off. This sample was taken from a study of cytomegalovirus exposure and HLA in healthy donors listed by TCRdb under 2017. For context, the study as a whole: In an earlier analysis of under 750 of the donors, under 300 Gb of sequence data and roughly 100 million unique TCR beta sequences from about 190 million T cells were reported. The T cell repertoires of under 700 subjects were profiled by immunosequencing and related to cytomegalovirus serostatus. The number of donors typed differed by locus, with roughly 629-640 for A, B, C, DRB1 and DQB1, around 560 for DQA1, approximately 580 for DPA1, and some 440 for DPB1. Donor age, sex, ethnicity and CMV serostatus were collected together with the repertoire data. Class I and class II HLA loci were covered by the typing at four-digit resolution. High-throughput TCR immunosequencing, statistical association of individual TCRs with disease status, and machine learning were combined to predict cytomegalovirus infection status. Every discovery cohort repertoire had been produced on one sequencing platform. Among several hundred genotyped donors of the cohort, an average of approximately 240,000 unique TCR beta nucleotide sequences was sequenced per donor, of which roughly 18% were non-productive. A separate validation cohort of 100 to 150 different subjects was used in addition to the roughly 670-subject first cohort. A later analysis re-examined previously published TCR beta repertoires from hundreds of donors and added high-resolution HLA genotyping to investigate patterns of TCR occurrence. An early release covering over 500 HLA-typed donors comprised approximately 300 gigabases of sequencing data and 85 million or so unique TCR sequences. Four to six DR-DQ haplotypes were handled as single units for association and clustering, since linkage in the cohort was strong. The study aimed to test whether cataloging public T cell receptors could reveal signatures of past pathogen exposure. A later genetic analysis took genome-wide SNP genotypes for about 55% of the 666 donors and used that subset as a discovery cohort. Rather than drawing on any new phenotypic data, the later analysis identified candidate immune exposures from TCR beta sequences and the way those sequences occurred across donors. An earlier analysis of fewer than 750 of the donors used high-throughput TCR beta sequencing to judge whether each TCR beta V gene segment behaved as functional or pseudogenic. The genetic ancestry cluster associated with self-reported Caucasian donors included 80% to 90% of the roughly 400 genotyped donors.

Study-wide conclusions, independent of this receptor: About 17 rarely observed V segments, including chromosome 9 orphons, were excluded from the earlier analysis of approximately 500 of the donors because counts were too low. According to a later analysis, most CMV-associated TCR beta chains appeared to be HLA-restricted, and the HLA associations seemed to be driven largely by CMV exposure. When HLA alleles, especially DR and DQ, strongly co-occurred, attributing TCR associations to individual alleles was difficult. CMV serostatus was the only immune exposure information available for the cohort. Because some donors lacked HLA typing at each locus, the association tests relied only on the typed subset. A few of the identified cytomegalovirus-associated TCR beta chains were confirmed in vitro to be specific for cytomegalovirus antigens. A total of about 150 TCR beta chains were listed by the study as associated with cytomegalovirus. A cluster of highly shared sequence variants was judged likely to be a technical artifact of the sequencing pipeline. Only TCR beta chains were sequenced in this cohort, and the absence of alpha or paired-chain data limited detectable features. The authors suggested that the approach could potentially be generalized to other disease states and immunological phenotypes. An earlier analysis of around 540 of the donors showed that most TCR beta V segments appeared in productive rearrangements either about 90% or about 30% of the time, which broadly matched IMGT annotations. In both the original and validation cohorts, the classifier was reported to diagnose cytomegalovirus status with high specificity and sensitivity. Correlated functional status among segregating V segments might reflect linkage disequilibrium, but an unknown experimental factor could not be ruled out. V-gene and J-gene trimming of TCR beta chains was associated with a missense DCLRE1C variant in a later genetic analysis, and the association was replicated in an independent cohort. A further reported finding was that TCR beta sequences accurately predicted the HLA-A and HLA-B alleles for most subjects in the first cohort. Specific HLA alleles were associated with 16,951 TCR beta sequences at a false discovery rate of 0.05 in a later analysis. According to a later analysis, parvovirus B19, influenza, CMV and Epstein-Barr virus appeared linked to several top co-occurrence clusters. According to a later genetic analysis, donors in an Asian-associated ancestry cluster had fewer N-insertions in productive TCRs than the approximately 630-donor mean. Across donors, most TCR sequences were observed very rarely, whereas some public TCRs were present in many individuals. A later analysis found that TCR association rates varied across HLA loci, with DRB1 alleles showing the most associated TCRs and HLA-C alleles the fewest. A later analysis found that HLA-associated TCR beta chains were more clonally expanded and had lower generation probabilities than equally common non-associated chains. Sequencing depth was assumed to be roughly uniform across donors in the presence/absence analyses, though that assumption may not hold. Because the 87-base-pair reads could not distinguish some IMGT-functional V segments, including TRBV6-2 and TRBV6-3, those segments were excluded.

Library prep was done by the immunoSEQ multiplex PCR assay. For the multiplex PCR, a mixture combining 60 forward primers for TCR Vbeta segments and 13 reverse primers for TCR Jbeta segments was used. The CDR3 region of rearranged TCR beta genes was amplified from genomic DNA with a multiplex PCR assay. The amplified TCR beta libraries were sequenced on the Illumina HiSeq System as 87-base-pair reads. The authors processed their data as follows. A later analysis counted some 80 million unique TCR beta chains across the roughly 700 repertoires, and some 11 million of these chains were shared by at least two donors. To remove PCR and sequencing errors, raw reads were error-corrected and collapsed into unique sequences using a nearest-neighbor algorithm that merged closely related sequences. CDR3 sequences were aligned to IMGT reference sequences to assign V, D and J gene segments. For a sequence to be retained, a match of at least six nucleotides was required to both a V gene segment and a J gene segment. Rearrangements were classified as productive when the CDR3 lacked stop codons and remained in frame with V and J, and all other rearrangements were classified as non-productive. Following IMGT convention, CDR3 was defined as the stretch from the second conserved V-encoded cysteine up to the conserved J-encoded phenylalanine. The earlier analysis of some 600 of the donors excluded sequences that lacked an unambiguous match to a single V gene segment. In an earlier analysis of approximately 550 of the donors, V segments were called functional above 56.7% productive rearrangements and were called segregating when the between-donor standard deviation exceeded 5%. To diagnose cytomegalovirus status from the catalog of TCR beta chain sequences, a statistical classification framework was built. In a later analysis, TCR nucleotide sequences were compared against IMGT/GENE-DB human TR gene sequences so that V and J genes could be assigned. The TCRdist pipeline was used in a later analysis to assign CDR3 sequences and most-parsimonious VDJ recombination scenarios. In a later analysis, every TCR beta chain was defined by the combination of its CDR3 amino acid sequence and its V-gene family, and reads without a unique V-gene family were dropped. As a way to deal with suspected cross-contamination and a sequencing artifact, a later analysis dropped hundreds of nucleotide sequences that were highly shared and had low generation probability. A later analysis calculated a clonal expansion index for each public chain from normalized within-repertoire ranks of inferred template counts. A later analysis computed generation probabilities with a VDJ recombination model fitted to out-of-frame rearrangements, and checked the results against IGoR. A later analysis scored TCR-TCR, TCR-HLA and TCR-CMV co-occurrence with hypergeometric tests, applying a repertoire-size bias correction to TCR pairs. To estimate false discovery rates, a later analysis permuted the HLA or CMV assignments 20 times. In a later analysis, co-occurring TCRs were grouped using DBSCAN, and TCRdist sequence similarity was added for clustering within HLA-allele-positive subsets. For co-occurrence clustering, repertoires with fewer than 30,000 or more than 120,000 public chains were excluded, along with about five repertoires with anomalous nucleotide sharing. TCRdb took this table from immuneACCESS and kept in-frame rearrangements with V and J called. Such tables lack part of the clones; where checked against another copy, unresolved V genes explain under half of the gap, and the rest is unexplained. Clonal size and the V and J genes are those of that table, whereas D and trimming came from the DNA. The sample table lists about 98,000 clones, around 67% of them with a count of one. Over 2% of the sample goes to the ten largest clones.

The cohort comprised hundreds of healthy bone marrow donors. All cohort members were sampled while nominally healthy, although unrecorded immune exposures were likely present. The donor tested CMV seronegative, placing the donor among the 352 seronegative members of the cohort. A peripheral blood sample was provided by each donor, and peripheral blood mononuclear cells were used for TCR beta sequencing. The Qiagen DNeasy Blood Extraction Kit was used to extract genomic DNA from the blood cell samples. The germline V gene supplies CDR1 MNHEY and CDR2 SVGAGI. From the cysteine up to the phenylalanine, the CDR3 has a length of 16 residues. Only the CDR3 DNA stays, 48 bases, in frame from base 1. Relative to germline, V is 2 bases shorter and J is 1 base shorter, with 14 bases between their ends.

This TCR derives from a man aged 45-65 years in good health and CMV-seronegative. The sequencing input was PBMCs. Recombination joined TRBV6-5 with TRBJ1-1; TRBD1 is a possible D gene, resting on 5 matching bases. The CDR3 reads as follows: CASSYTAFTGNTEAFF. The DNA reads as follows: TGTGCCAGCAGTTACACGGCTTTCACAGGGAACACTGAAGCTTTCTTT.